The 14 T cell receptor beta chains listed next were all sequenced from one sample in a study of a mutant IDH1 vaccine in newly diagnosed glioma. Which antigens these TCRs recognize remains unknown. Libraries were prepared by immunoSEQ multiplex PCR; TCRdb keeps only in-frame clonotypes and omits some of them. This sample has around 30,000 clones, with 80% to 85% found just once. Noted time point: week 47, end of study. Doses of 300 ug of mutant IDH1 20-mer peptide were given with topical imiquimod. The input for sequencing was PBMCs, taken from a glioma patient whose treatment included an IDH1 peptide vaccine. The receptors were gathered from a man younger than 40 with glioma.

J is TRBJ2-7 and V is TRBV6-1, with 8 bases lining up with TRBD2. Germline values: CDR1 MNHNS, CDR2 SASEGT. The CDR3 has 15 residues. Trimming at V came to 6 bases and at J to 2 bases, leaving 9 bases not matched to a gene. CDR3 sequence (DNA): TGTGCCAGCAGACCGGGACTAGAAGCTACCTACGAGCAGTACTTC. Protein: CASRPGLEATYEQYF.

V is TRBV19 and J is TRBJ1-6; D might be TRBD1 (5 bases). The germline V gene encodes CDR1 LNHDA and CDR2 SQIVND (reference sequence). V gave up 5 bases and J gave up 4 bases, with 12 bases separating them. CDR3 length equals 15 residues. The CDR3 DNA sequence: TGTGCCAGTAGTCCCCGGGCAGGGTATAATTCACCCCTCCACTTT. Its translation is CASSPRAGYNSPLHF.

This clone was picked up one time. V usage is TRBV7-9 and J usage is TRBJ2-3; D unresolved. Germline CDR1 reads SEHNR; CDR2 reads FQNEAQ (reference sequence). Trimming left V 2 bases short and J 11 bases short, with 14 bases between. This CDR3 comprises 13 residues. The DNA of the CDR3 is TGTGCCAGCAGCTTATTAGACCAACCGGGGCAGTATTTT. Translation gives CASSLLDQPGQYF.

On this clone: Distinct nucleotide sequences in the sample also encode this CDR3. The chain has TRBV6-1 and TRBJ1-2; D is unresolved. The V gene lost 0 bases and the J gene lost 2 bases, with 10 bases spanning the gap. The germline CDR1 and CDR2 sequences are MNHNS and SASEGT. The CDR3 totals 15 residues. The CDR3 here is CASSEALGRNYGYTF. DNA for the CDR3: TGTGCCAGCAGTGAAGCGCTGGGCCGGAACTATGGCTACACCTTC.

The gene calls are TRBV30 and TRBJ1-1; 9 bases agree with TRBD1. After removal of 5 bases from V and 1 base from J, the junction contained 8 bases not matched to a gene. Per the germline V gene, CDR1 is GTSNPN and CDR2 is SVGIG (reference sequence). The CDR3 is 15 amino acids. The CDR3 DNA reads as TGTGCCTGGCCGGGACAGGGATCCCCGAACACTGAAGCTTTCTTT. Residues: CAWPGQGSPNTEAFF.

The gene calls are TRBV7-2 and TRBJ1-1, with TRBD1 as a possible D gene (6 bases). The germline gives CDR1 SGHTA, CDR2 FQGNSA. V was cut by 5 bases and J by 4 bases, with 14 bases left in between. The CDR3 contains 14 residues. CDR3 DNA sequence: TGTGCCAGCAGCGGACAGTTTTTAAGCACTGAAGCTTTCTTT. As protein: CASSGQFLSTEAFF.

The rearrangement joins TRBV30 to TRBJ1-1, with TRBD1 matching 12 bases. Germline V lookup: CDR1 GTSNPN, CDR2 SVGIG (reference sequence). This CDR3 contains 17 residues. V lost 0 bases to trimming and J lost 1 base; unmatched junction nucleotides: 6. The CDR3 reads CAWSVWGGQGANTEAFF. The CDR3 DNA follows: TGTGCCTGGAGTGTCTGGGGGGGACAGGGGGCGAACACTGAAGCTTTCTTT.

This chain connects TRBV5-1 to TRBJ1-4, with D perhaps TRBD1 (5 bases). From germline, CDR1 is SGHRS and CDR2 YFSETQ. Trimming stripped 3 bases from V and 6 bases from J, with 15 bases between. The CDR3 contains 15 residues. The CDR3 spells CASSSGPGGDEKLFF. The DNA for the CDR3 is TGCGCCAGCAGCTCGGGACCTGGAGGAGATGAAAAACTGTTTTTT.

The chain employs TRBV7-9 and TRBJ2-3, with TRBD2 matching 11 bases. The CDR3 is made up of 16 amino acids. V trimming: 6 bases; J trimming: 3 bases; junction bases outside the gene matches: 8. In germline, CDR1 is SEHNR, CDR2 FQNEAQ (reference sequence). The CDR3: CASSYSLAGVTDTQYF. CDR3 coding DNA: TGTGCCAGCAGTTACTCACTAGCGGGGGTAACAGATACGCAGTATTTT.

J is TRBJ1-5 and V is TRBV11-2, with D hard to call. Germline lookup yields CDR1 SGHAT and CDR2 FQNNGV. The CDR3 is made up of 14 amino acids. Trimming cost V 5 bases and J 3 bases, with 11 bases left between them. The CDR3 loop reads CASSQTAVNQPQHF. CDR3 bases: TGTGCCAGCAGCCAAACGGCCGTCAATCAGCCCCAGCATTTT. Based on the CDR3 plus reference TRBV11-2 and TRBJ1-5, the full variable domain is EAGVAQSPRYKIIEKRQSVAFWCNPISGHATLYWYQQILGQGPKLLIQFQNNGVVDDSQLPKDRFSAERLKGVDSTLKIQPAKLEDSAVYLCASSQTAVNQPQHFGDGTRLSIL.

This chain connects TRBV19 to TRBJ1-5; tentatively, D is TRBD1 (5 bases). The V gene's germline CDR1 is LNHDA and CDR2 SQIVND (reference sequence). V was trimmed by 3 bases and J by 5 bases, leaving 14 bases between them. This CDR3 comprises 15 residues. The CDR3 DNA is TGTGCCAGTAGTATCACGGGACGGCTTGATCAGCCCCAGCATTTT. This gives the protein CASSITGRLDQPQHF. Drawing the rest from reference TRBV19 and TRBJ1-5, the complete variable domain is DGGITQSPKYLFRKEGQNVTLSCEQNLNHDAMYWYRQDPGQGLRLIYYSQIVNDFQKGDIAEGYSVSREKKESFPLTVTSAQKNPTAFYLCASSITGRLDQPQHFGDGTRLSIL.

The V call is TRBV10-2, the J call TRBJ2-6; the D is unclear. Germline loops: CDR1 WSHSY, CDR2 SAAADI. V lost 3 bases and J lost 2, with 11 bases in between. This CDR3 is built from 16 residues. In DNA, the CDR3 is TGCGCCAGCAGTGATGTAGGGTCGCCTGGGGCCAACGTCCTGACTTTC. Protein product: CASSDVGSPGANVLTF.

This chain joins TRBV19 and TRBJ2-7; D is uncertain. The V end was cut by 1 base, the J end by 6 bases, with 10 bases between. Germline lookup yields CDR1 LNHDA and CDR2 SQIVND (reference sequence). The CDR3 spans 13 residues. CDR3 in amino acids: CASSIGAGGEQYF. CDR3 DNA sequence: TGTGCCAGTAGTATAGGGGCCGGCGGCGAGCAGTACTTC.

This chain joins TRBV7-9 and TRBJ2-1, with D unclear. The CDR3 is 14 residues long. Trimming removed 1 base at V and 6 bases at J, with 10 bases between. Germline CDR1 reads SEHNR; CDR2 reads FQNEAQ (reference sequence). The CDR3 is CASSLGYDGNEQFF. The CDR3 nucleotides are TGTGCCAGCAGCTTAGGGTATGACGGCAATGAGCAGTTCTTC.